Listed below are T cell receptor beta chains from one sample, sequenced in a study of T cell repertoires in aging, cancer and after chemotherapy. TCRdb itself ran the multiplex PCR reads through MiXCR, one entry per CDR3 protein. Here the sample spans thousands of distinct CDR3 sequences, over 60% being singletons. The sample consisted of blood. Receptor source: a human donor with a solid tumor. CDR3s include the opening cysteine and the closing phenylalanine or tryptophan. D genes are given only for firm matches. The size field is filled for only some rows; it gives once, few, many or a size class.

D: NA; J: TRBJ2-7; length: 17; V: TRBV7-2; size: NA; CDR3: CASSLAEGGSIAYEQYF; DNA: TGTGCCAGCAGCTTAGCGGAAGGTGGTTCGATTGCCTACGAGCAGTACTTC
D: NA; J: TRBJ1-1; length: 15; V: TRBV6-2/TRBV6-3; size: NA; CDR3: CASSYSTAVNTEAFF; DNA: TGTGCCAGCAGTTACTCGACTGCCGTGAACACTGAAGCTTTCTTT
D: NA; J: TRBJ1-1; length: 16; V: TRBV19; size: NA; CDR3: CASSIDGRYMNTEAFF; DNA: TGTGCCAGTAGTATCGACGGGCGATATATGAACACTGAAGCTTTCTTT
D: NA; J: TRBJ1-1; length: 14; V: TRBV6-2/TRBV6-3; size: NA; CDR3: CASSSGSLNTEAFF; DNA: TGTGCCAGCAGCTCAGGGTCCCTGAACACTGAAGCTTTCTTT
D: TRBD1; J: TRBJ1-6; length: 15; V: TRBV5-3; size: NA; CDR3: CARSSRTGGLFALHF; DNA: TGTGCCAGAAGCTCGCGGACAGGGGGTCTTTTCGCCCTCCACTTT
D: TRBD1; J: TRBJ2-1; length: 16; V: TRBV20-1; size: NA; CDR3: CSAKRTGQVLHNEQFF; DNA: TGCAGTGCTAAGCGGACAGGGCAAGTCCTCCACAATGAGCAGTTCTTC
D: NA; J: TRBJ1-4; length: 18; V: TRBV7-9; size: once; CDR3: CASSPRGGAVTTNEKLFF; DNA: TGTGCCAGCAGTCCCCGGGGAGGGGCAGTTACTACTAATGAAAAACTGTTTTTT
D: TRBD1; J: TRBJ1-4; length: 14; V: TRBV7-2; size: NA; CDR3: CASSSGTGREKLFF; DNA: TGTGCCAGCAGCTCTGGGACAGGGCGTGAAAAACTGTTTTTT
D: NA; J: TRBJ1-5; length: 14; V: TRBV30; size: NA; CDR3: CAWNEGEVNQPQHF; DNA: TGTGCCTGGAACGAAGGGGAAGTCAATCAGCCCCAGCATTTT
D: NA; J: TRBJ1-4; length: 16; V: TRBV5-1; size: NA; CDR3: CASSLLGALGNEKLFF; DNA: TGTGCCAGCAGCTTGCTAGGGGCCTTAGGTAATGAAAAACTGTTTTTT
D: NA; J: TRBJ1-4; length: 16; V: TRBV12-3/TRBV12-4; size: NA; CDR3: CASSTGRPSGSEKLFF; DNA: TGTGCCAGCAGCACGGGGAGGCCCTCCGGATCTGAAAAACTGTTTTTT
D: NA; J: TRBJ1-5; length: 15; V: TRBV5-6; size: NA; CDR3: CASSWEWGEGQPQHF; DNA: TGTGCCAGCAGCTGGGAGTGGGGGGAAGGACAGCCCCAGCATTTT
D: NA; J: TRBJ1-2; length: 14; V: TRBV10-2; size: few; CDR3: CASSEGLGYYGYTF; DNA: TGCGCCAGCAGTGAGGGTCTGGGGTACTATGGCTACACCTTC
D: TRBD1; J: TRBJ1-2; length: 15; V: TRBV6-1; size: once; CDR3: CASRGQGASNYGYTF; DNA: TGTGCCAGCAGAGGACAGGGGGCCTCTAACTATGGCTACACCTTC
D: TRBD1; J: TRBJ1-2; length: 16; V: TRBV5-1; size: NA; CDR3: CASSLALGTGSPGYTF; DNA: TGCGCCAGCAGCTTGGCCTTGGGGACAGGGTCTCCTGGCTACACCTTC
D: NA; J: TRBJ1-1; length: 14; V: TRBV12-3/TRBV12-4; size: NA; CDR3: CASSAVVGSTEAFF; DNA: TGTGCCAGCAGTGCTGTGGTCGGATCGACTGAAGCTTTCTTT
D: NA; J: TRBJ1-5; length: 14; V: TRBV6-1; size: NA; CDR3: CASSPGTANQPQHF; DNA: TGTGCCAGCAGTCCCGGGACGGCAAATCAGCCCCAGCATTTT
D: TRBD1; J: TRBJ1-6; length: 16; V: TRBV30; size: once; CDR3: CAWSPGTVRTGSPLHF; DNA: TGTGCCTGGAGTCCAGGGACAGTTCGGACGGGTTCACCCCTCCACTTT
D: NA; J: TRBJ2-7; length: 15; V: TRBV30; size: NA; CDR3: CASTERGGVVYEQYF; DNA: TGTGCCAGCACTGAGAGGGGGGGAGTTGTCTACGAGCAGTACTTC
D: NA; J: TRBJ1-2; length: 15; V: TRBV6-5; size: NA; CDR3: CASSERTSRHYGYTF; DNA: TGTGCCAGCAGTGAAAGGACATCGAGGCACTATGGCTACACCTTC
D: TRBD2; J: TRBJ2-5; length: 16; V: TRBV6-5; size: NA; CDR3: CASSRLAGYLQETQYF; DNA: TGTGCCAGCAGTCGACTAGCGGGGTACCTCCAAGAGACCCAGTACTTC
D: NA; J: TRBJ1-3; length: 15; V: TRBV7-9; size: NA; CDR3: CASSLALLPGNTIYF; DNA: TGTGCCAGCAGCTTGGCCCTTCTTCCTGGAAACACCATATATTTT
D: TRBD2; J: TRBJ2-5; length: 16; V: TRBV6-1; size: NA; CDR3: CASSESAGVAEETQYF; DNA: TGTGCCAGCAGTGAGTCCGCGGGAGTGGCTGAAGAGACCCAGTACTTC
D: TRBD1; J: TRBJ1-4; length: 15; V: TRBV7-2; size: NA; CDR3: CASSSSGTGAIRLFF; DNA: TGTGCCAGCAGCTCATCCGGGACAGGCGCTATTAGACTGTTTTTT
D: NA; J: TRBJ2-3; length: 13; V: TRBV29-1; size: NA; CDR3: CSVLAVGTDTQYF; DNA: TGCAGCGTTTTAGCGGTGGGCACAGATACGCAGTATTTT